These 23 T cell receptor beta chains were sequenced from one sample in a study of blood T cell repertoires in COVID-19. Sequenced by immunoSEQ multiplex PCR; TCRdb stores in-frame clones only, minus some. The table lists 150,000 to 190,000 clones, around 83% of them singletons. The sample was peripheral blood. Receptors were obtained from a woman aged 55-69 years with COVID-19, enrolled during active disease.

The CDR3 spells CASSLPGEKLFF. The CDR3 coding sequence is TGTGCCAGCAGCCTCCCTGGCGAAAAACTGTTTTTT. The V call is TRBV28, the J call TRBJ1-4, with D unclear. The CDR3 totals 12 residues. Deletions cut 6 bases from V and 8 bases from J, with 10 bases between. CDR1 and CDR2 from the germline V gene are MDHEN and SYDVKM.

Here the CDR3 DNA reads TGTGCCAGCAGGGTAAGGGGTAGTAATTCACCCCTCCACTTT. It is translated as CASRVRGSNSPLHF. The chain combines TRBV27 with TRBJ1-6, with TRBD1 as a possible D gene (5 bases). Trimming left V 6 bases short and J 6 bases short, with 12 bases between. Per germline, CDR1 MNHEY and CDR2 SMNVEV (reference sequence). CDR3 size: 14 residues.

The V gene is TRBV9, the J gene TRBJ2-3; D not resolved. Deletions cut 0 bases from V and 6 bases from J, with 17 bases between. The CDR3 spans 16 residues. Germline V gene data show CDR1 as SGDLS and CDR2 as YYNGEE. The CDR3 here is CASSVEVAAILDTQYF. CDR3 coding DNA: TGTGCCAGCAGCGTAGAGGTAGCAGCCATCCTGGATACGCAGTATTTT.

V and J are TRBV24-1 and TRBJ1-1, with a possible D match to TRBD1 (5 bases). Germline V gene lookup returns CDR1 KGHDR and CDR2 SFDVKD. CDR3 length equals 15 residues. Trimming removed 5 bases at V and 1 base at J, with 13 bases between. DNA for the CDR3: TGTGCCACCAGTGGGTTGGGAGGGGAGAACACTGAAGCTTTCTTT. Translated, it gives CATSGLGGENTEAFF.

A few counts support this clone. The chain links TRBV12-5 to TRBJ1-5; 7 bases are a match to TRBD1. The ends lost 8 bases at V and 4 bases at J; junction bases unmatched: 11. The CDR3 length is 15 residues. Germline assignment: CDR1 LGHNT and CDR2 FRNRAP. CDR3 in DNA: TGTGCTAGTCAATGGATGGGACAGTGGAATCAGCCCCAGCATTTT. Its translation: CASQWMGQWNQPQHF.

This clone was observed once. The V call is TRBV4-1, the J call TRBJ2-1, with 8 positions matching TRBD1. The germline CDR1 and CDR2 sequences are MGHRA and YSYEKL. V trimming: 0 bases; J trimming: 4 bases; junction bases outside the gene matches: 5. This CDR3 has 16 residues. Here the CDR3 reads CASSQDFTGGYNEQFF. In DNA, the CDR3 is TGCGCCAGCAGCCAAGATTTTACAGGGGGTTACAATGAGCAGTTCTTC.

In this sample, this clone turned up once. The CDR3 here is CASSFWTGGKTEAFF. The DNA for the CDR3 is TGTGCCAGCAGTTTTTGGACAGGGGGTAAAACTGAAGCTTTCTTT. This chain uses TRBV5-6 with TRBJ1-1, with TRBD1 matching over 10 bases. Germline CDR1 is SGHDT and CDR2 is YYEEEE. V dropped 5 bases and J dropped 5; count of bases not matched to a gene: 9. The CDR3 sequence is 15 residues long.

The gene calls are TRBV3-1 (or the pseudogene TRBV3-2) and TRBJ2-1; a weak D match, TRBD1 (6 bases). Germline CDR1 LGHDT, CDR2 YNNKEL (reference sequence). V was trimmed by 4 bases and J by 6 bases, leaving 10 bases between them. This CDR3 contains 13 residues. DNA for the CDR3: TGTGCCAGCAGCCTTCGGACAGTCAATGAGCAGTTCTTC. This translates into CASSLRTVNEQFF.

The J gene is TRBJ2-6, the V gene TRBV6-6, with 7 bases fitting TRBD2. The CDR3 is 16 amino acids. Germline assignment: CDR1 MNHNY and CDR2 SVGAGI (reference sequence). V shed 2 bases, J shed 2 bases, and the junction held 3 bases outside the gene matches. CDR3 residues: CASSYQSGTGANVLTF. CDR3 sequence (DNA): TGTGCCAGCAGTTACCAAAGCGGGACTGGGGCCAACGTCCTGACTTTC.

This clone was picked up a small number of times. V and J are TRBV19 and TRBJ1-5, with 7 bases matching TRBD1. With V trimmed by 0 bases and J by 4 bases, 3 bases remained unmatched. The CDR3 is 15 residues long. Germline lookup yields CDR1 LNHDA and CDR2 SQIVND (reference sequence). CDR3 coding DNA: TGTGCCAGTAGTATAGACCGGGACAGAAATCAGCCCCAGCATTTT. Translation: CASSIDRDRNQPQHF. The full variable domain, in which reference TRBV19 and TRBJ1-5 provide the parts outside the CDR3, is DGGITQSPKYLFRKEGQNVTLSCEQNLNHDAMYWYRQDPGQGLRLIYYSQIVNDFQKGDIAEGYSVSREKKESFPLTVTSAQKNPTAFYLCASSIDRDRNQPQHFGDGTRLSIL.

In its sample, this clone was seen many times. Different DNA sequences within this sample yield the same CDR3. V and J are TRBV6-5 and TRBJ1-4, with 9 bases aligning to TRBD1. The CDR3 has 13 amino acids. V shed 6 bases, J shed 6 bases, and the junction held 2 bases outside the gene matches. CDR1 and CDR2 (germline): MNHEY, SVGAGI. In DNA, the CDR3 is TGTGCCAGCAGCCGGGACAGGGATGAAAAACTGTTTTTT. Encoded protein: CASSRDRDEKLFF.

This clone has at least ten counts. CDR3 in amino acids: CASSPGLARSNEQFF. For the CDR3, the DNA is TGTGCCAGCAGCCCGGGACTAGCGAGGTCCAATGAGCAGTTCTTC. This sequence joins TRBV9 and TRBJ2-1; 10 positions agree with TRBD2. Germline-derived CDR1 and CDR2 are SGDLS and YYNGEE. The CDR3 sequence is 15 residues long. After removal of 4 bases from V and 6 bases from J, the junction contained 7 bases not matched to a gene.

This clone has a single count. This chain connects TRBV5-1 to TRBJ2-1, with 10 bases that match TRBD2. This CDR3 spans 17 amino acids. The germline V gene encodes CDR1 SGHRS and CDR2 YFSETQ. The J segment lost 6 bases and the V segment lost 0 bases, leaving 9 bases of the junction unmatched. CDR3 in amino acids: CASSLDPGLAVSNEQFF. In DNA form, the CDR3 reads TGCGCCAGCAGCTTGGACCCCGGACTAGCGGTCTCCAATGAGCAGTTCTTC.

The chain combines TRBV7-9 with TRBJ1-2; D gene uncertain. Germline loops: CDR1 SEHNR, CDR2 FQNEAQ (reference sequence). V gave up 4 bases and J gave up 0 bases, with 12 bases separating them. The CDR3 sequence is 15 residues long. The CDR3 is CASSSTPVSNYGYTF. CDR3 sequence (DNA): TGTGCCAGCAGCTCGACACCCGTTTCTAACTATGGCTACACCTTC. The full variable domain, completed using reference TRBV7-9 and TRBJ1-2, is DTGVSQNPRHKITKRGQNVTFRCDPISEHNRLYWYRQTLGQGPEFLTYFQNEAQLEKSRLLSDRFSAERPKGSFSTLEIQRTEQGDSAMYLCASSSTPVSNYGYTFGSGTRLTVV.

This chain connects TRBV3-1 (or the pseudogene TRBV3-2) to TRBJ2-5; the D gene is possibly TRBD1 (6 bases). The CDR3 consists of 16 residues. The germline gives CDR1 LGHDT, CDR2 YNNKEL (reference sequence). Deletions cut 4 bases from V and 2 bases from J, with 17 bases between. The CDR3 is CASSPRDGTLQETQYF. The CDR3 coding sequence is TGTGCCAGCAGCCCCCGGGACGGGACACTGCAAGAGACCCAGTACTTC.

There are a few counts of this clone. The V and J genes are TRBV5-1 and TRBJ2-2; 7 nucleotides line up with TRBD1. Looked up from germline, CDR1 is SGHRS and CDR2 is YFSETQ. The CDR3 spans 17 residues. V dropped 4 bases and J dropped 2; count of bases not matched to a gene: 11. CDR3 residues: CASSDREKSVNTGELFF. The CDR3 DNA reads TGCGCCAGCAGCGACAGGGAAAAATCAGTTAACACCGGGGAGCTGTTTTTT.

V gene TRBV11-3 combines with J gene TRBJ2-3; 11 nucleotides match TRBD2. Trimming removed 1 base from V and 2 bases from J; junction bases left unmatched: 8. Germline V CDR1 and CDR2: SGHNT, YENEEA. The CDR3 is made up of 18 amino acids. The DNA of the CDR3 is TGTGCCAGCAGCTTAGTCCCGGTAGCGGGAGGGGACACAGATACGCAGTATTTT. Amino acid sequence: CASSLVPVAGGDTDTQYF.

The rearrangement links TRBV23-1 to TRBJ1-5; 9 bases align to TRBD1. TRBV23-1 is an ORF, and what it does is uncertain. This CDR3 has 14 residues. V gave up 4 bases and J gave up 5 bases; unmatched junction bases: 3. The CDR3 DNA reads TGCGCCAGCAGTCCTGACAGGGGGGATCAGCCCCAGCATTTT. Protein: CASSPDRGDQPQHF.

This clone was seen just once. V and J are TRBV7-2 and TRBJ2-2, with D perhaps matching TRBD2 (6 bases). V was shortened by 0 bases and J by 5 bases, with 16 bases between the two germline ends. The length of the CDR3 is 17 residues. The germline gives CDR1 SGHTA, CDR2 FQGNSA. CDR3 sequence reads: CASSLAWGTRQTGELFF. CDR3 sequence (DNA): TGTGCCAGCAGCTTAGCATGGGGGACTCGACAGACCGGGGAGCTGTTTTTT.

This chain connects TRBV5-1 to TRBJ2-1, with 9 positions matching TRBD2. Looked up from germline, CDR1 is SGHRS and CDR2 is YFSETQ. CDR3 length: 15 residues. The ends lost 7 bases at V and 3 bases at J; junction bases unmatched: 8. The CDR3 bases are TGCGCCAGCCTCTCCGTAGCGGGGGTCTACAATGAGCAGTTCTTC. This codes for CASLSVAGVYNEQFF.

This chain uses TRBV4-1 with TRBJ1-2; possibly TRBD1 for D (6 bases). CDR3 length: 15 amino acids. The germline V gene encodes CDR1 MGHRA and CDR2 YSYEKL. V gave up 1 base and J gave up 7 bases, with 16 bases separating them. CDR3 in amino acids: CASSQGTVQGSGYTF. In DNA form, the CDR3 reads TGCGCCAGCAGCCAAGGGACAGTTCAAGGGTCTGGCTACACCTTC.

This chain joins TRBV18 and TRBJ2-1; no firm D call. The length of the CDR3 is 15 residues. Trimming left V 1 base short and J 0 bases short, with 7 bases between. CDR1 is KGHSH, CDR2 LQKENI, per germline. In nucleotides, the CDR3 is TGTGCCAGCTCACCACTGGTGAGCTCCTACAATGAGCAGTTCTTC. This sequence encodes CASSPLVSSYNEQFF.

The chain has TRBV19 and TRBJ1-3; TRBD1 matches 7 bases. CDR3 length: 15 amino acids. CDR1 and CDR2 from the germline V gene are LNHDA and SQIVND (reference sequence). Germline trimming cut 3 bases from V and 1 base from J; bases unmatched to any gene: 3. The CDR3 coding sequence is TGTGCCAGTAGTATGTACAGGGGATCTGGAAACACCATATATTTT. It yields the protein CASSMYRGSGNTIYF. Variable domain in full (rest from reference TRBV19 and TRBJ1-3): DGGITQSPKYLFRKEGQNVTLSCEQNLNHDAMYWYRQDPGQGLRLIYYSQIVNDFQKGDIAEGYSVSREKKESFPLTVTSAQKNPTAFYLCASSMYRGSGNTIYFGEGSWLTVV.